This T cell receptor beta chain originates from a study of OX40 agonist ivuxolimab in advanced cancers. Using immunoSEQ multiplex PCR, the repertoire was profiled, and TCRdb retains in-frame clones only, with some absent. This table holds almost 50,000 clones, about nine tenths found once. Turning to this clone: Its antigen remains unidentified.

Study-level results: Circulating CD4+ and CD8+ T cells showed clonal expansion by week 6 at 0.1 to 3.0 mg/kg.

CDR3 size: 18 residues. The germline V gene has CDR1 SGHDN and CDR2 FVKESK. V trimming: 0 bases; J trimming: 1 base; junction bases outside the gene matches: 11. This sample comprised CD4+ or CD8+ T cells sorted from blood, obtained in a trial of the OX40 agonist ivuxolimab. V gene TRBV14 combines with J gene TRBJ2-7, with TRBD2 identical over 8 bases. This TCR was sampled from an adult with an advanced solid tumor such as melanoma, head and neck, liver or kidney cancer. The CDR3 spells CASSQDRGGRRDSYEQYF. The CDR3 DNA reads as TGTGCCAGCAGCCAAGATCGGGGGGGCAGACGAGATTCCTACGAGCAGTACTTC.